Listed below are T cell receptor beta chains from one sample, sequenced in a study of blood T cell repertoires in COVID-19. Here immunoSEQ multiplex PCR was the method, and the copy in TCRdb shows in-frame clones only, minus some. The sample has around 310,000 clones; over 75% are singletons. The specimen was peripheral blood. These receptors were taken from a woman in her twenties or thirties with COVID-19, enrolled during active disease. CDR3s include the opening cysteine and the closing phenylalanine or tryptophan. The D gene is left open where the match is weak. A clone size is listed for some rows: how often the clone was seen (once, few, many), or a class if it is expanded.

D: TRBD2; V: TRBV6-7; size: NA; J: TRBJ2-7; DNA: TGTGCCACCAATAGACCGGGACTAGCGGCCCAAAGCTCCTACGAGCAGTACTTC; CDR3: CATNRPGLAAQSSYEQYF
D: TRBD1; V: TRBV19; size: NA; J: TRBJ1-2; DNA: TGTGCCAGTATCCCCCAGGGGGGCAGGGGCTATGGCTACACCTTC; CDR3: CASIPQGGRGYGYTF
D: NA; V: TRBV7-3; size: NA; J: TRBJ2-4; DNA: TGTGCCAGCAGCTTACCGGGTGCGGCCAAAAACATTCAGTACTTC; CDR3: CASSLPGAAKNIQYF
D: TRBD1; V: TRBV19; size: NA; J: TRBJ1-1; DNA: TGTGCCAGTAGGATACTAACTCCGGGACAGGGGGGGACTGAAGCTTTCTTT; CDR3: CASRILTPGQGGTEAFF
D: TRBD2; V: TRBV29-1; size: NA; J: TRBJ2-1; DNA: TGCAGCGTTGATGTCTCACTAGCGGGAGACCTAGAGCAGTTCTTC; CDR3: CSVDVSLAGDLEQFF
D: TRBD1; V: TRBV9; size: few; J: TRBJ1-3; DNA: TGTGCCAGCAGCGTAGCCGGGACAGCTGAAAACACCATATATTTT; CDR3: CASSVAGTAENTIYF
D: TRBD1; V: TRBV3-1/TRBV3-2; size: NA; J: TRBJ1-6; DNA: TGTGCCAGCAGCCAAACCAGGGACAGGGGTATTTCACCCCTCCACTTT; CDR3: CASSQTRDRGISPLHF
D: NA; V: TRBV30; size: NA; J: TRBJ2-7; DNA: TGTGCCTGGAGGAGGACAGCGGACACCTCCTACGAGCAGTACTTC; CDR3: CAWRRTADTSYEQYF
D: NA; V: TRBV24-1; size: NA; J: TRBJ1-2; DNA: TGTGCCACCAGTGATCCAGGGTTCGGCTACACCTTC; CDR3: CATSDPGFGYTF
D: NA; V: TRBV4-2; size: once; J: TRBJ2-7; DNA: TGTGCCAGCAGCCGGGGGCAGGGAGACGAGCAGTACTTC; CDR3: CASSRGQGDEQYF
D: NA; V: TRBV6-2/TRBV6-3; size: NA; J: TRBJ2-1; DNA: TGTGCCAGCACCCCCCACGTGAGTAGTCTAGCCTCCTACAATGAGCAGTTCTTC; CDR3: CASTPHVSSLASYNEQFF
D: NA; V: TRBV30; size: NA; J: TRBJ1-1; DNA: TGTGCCTGGAACAGGATTAGGAACACTGAAGCTTTCTTT; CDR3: CAWNRIRNTEAFF
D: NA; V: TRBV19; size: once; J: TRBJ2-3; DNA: TGTGCCAGTAGTAAGGTCGGCGGGAGCACAGATACGCAGTATTTT; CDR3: CASSKVGGSTDTQYF
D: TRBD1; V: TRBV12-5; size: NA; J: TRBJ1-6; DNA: TGTGCTAGTGGTTTGGTAAATGATAGGGACAGGGGGCGCAGAAGAAGGGCCTATAATTCACCCCTCCACTTT; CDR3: CASGLVNDRDRGRRRRAYNSPLHF
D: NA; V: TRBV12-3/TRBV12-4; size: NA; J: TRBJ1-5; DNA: TGTGCCAGCAAGGGGTCGGGCAATCAGCCCCAGCATTTT; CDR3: CASKGSGNQPQHF
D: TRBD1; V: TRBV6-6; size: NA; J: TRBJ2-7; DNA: TGTGCCAGCAGCCTTGACAGGGGGCTCGAGCAGTACTTC; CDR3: CASSLDRGLEQYF
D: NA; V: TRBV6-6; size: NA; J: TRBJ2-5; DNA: TGTGCCAGCAGTTTAGGAGGGCAAGAGACCCAGTACTTC; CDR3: CASSLGGQETQYF
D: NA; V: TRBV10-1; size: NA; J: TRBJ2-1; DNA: TGCGCCAGCAGTGTCGCGGATATCAGGGATGAGCAGTTCTTC; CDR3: CASSVADIRDEQFF